In this sample, the clone carrying this TCR beta chain turned up many times. The antigen remains unidentified. These data originate in a study of CD8 T cells in ankylosing spondylitis. The TCR beta libraries were generated through quantitative 5'-RACE incorporating molecular barcodes. TCRdb passed the 5' RACE reads through MiXCR, listing each CDR3 protein once. The sample shows fewer than 250,000 distinct CDR3 sequences, about 10% of them seen only once. This CDR3 is built from 14 residues. V was clipped by 4 bases and J by 8 bases, with 17 bases between them. Whole-study results and caveats: As reported, disease-linked clones showed significant enrichment in matched ankylosing spondylitis synovial fluid. Reactive arthritis synovial fluid and blood previously showed some of these motif variants. A CD8+ phenotype characterized the disease-linked clones, which were relatively rare in peripheral blood.

The receptor was isolated from a male donor with ankylosing spondylitis or in good health (not recorded which). The chain uses TRBV12-3 or TRBV12-4 and TRBJ1-2; a possible D gene is TRBD1 (6 bases). Sequencing was carried out using blood, either unsorted or a sorted T cell fraction (not recorded which). As DNA, the CDR3 is TGTGCCAGCAGTTCCATTACACAGGGAGGCGGCTACACCTTC. This translates into CASSSITQGGGYTF.